The rows below give T cell receptor beta chains drawn from one sample of a study of blood T cell repertoires in COVID-19. Data came from immunoSEQ multiplex PCR; TCRdb stores just in-frame clones and leaves some out. The profile shows roughly 76,000 clones, around three quarters of them singletons. Sequenced: peripheral blood. All receptors derive from a human donor in a cohort sampled during active COVID-19. CDR3s include the opening cysteine and the closing phenylalanine or tryptophan. Fields, in order: J gene, clone size, V gene, D gene, CDR3 length, CDR3 protein, CDR3 DNA. D genes are given only for firm matches. Not every row has a clone size; where given, it reads once, few, many or a size class.

J gene: TRBJ2-7; clone size: .; V gene: TRBV6-1; D gene: TRBD2; CDR3 length: 16; CDR3 protein: CASSEGRVAGGYEQYF; CDR3 DNA: TGTGCCAGCAGTGAAGGAAGGGTAGCGGGAGGATACGAGCAGTACTTC
J gene: TRBJ2-1; clone size: .; V gene: TRBV2; D gene: TRBD1; CDR3 length: 15; CDR3 protein: CASTQRTGEYNEQFF; CDR3 DNA: TGTGCCAGCACCCAGAGGACAGGGGAGTACAATGAGCAGTTCTTC
J gene: TRBJ2-5; clone size: once; V gene: TRBV7-9; D gene: .; CDR3 length: 16; CDR3 protein: CASSTDLGTLGETQYF; CDR3 DNA: TGTGCCAGCAGCACCGATTTGGGGACACTGGGCGAGACCCAGTACTTC
J gene: TRBJ1-3; clone size: .; V gene: TRBV6-1; D gene: .; CDR3 length: 14; CDR3 protein: CASSEYSSGNTIYF; CDR3 DNA: TGTGCCAGCAGTGAATACAGCTCTGGAAACACCATATATTTT
J gene: TRBJ2-7; clone size: .; V gene: TRBV19; D gene: TRBD1; CDR3 length: 15; CDR3 protein: CASSPGTDTPYEQYF; CDR3 DNA: TGTGCCAGTAGTCCAGGGACAGATACCCCCTACGAGCAGTACTTC
J gene: TRBJ1-4; clone size: .; V gene: TRBV6-5; D gene: .; CDR3 length: 14; CDR3 protein: CASSTVATNEKLFF; CDR3 DNA: TGTGCCAGCAGTACTGTTGCAACTAATGAAAAACTGTTTTTT
J gene: TRBJ1-2; clone size: few; V gene: TRBV11-2; D gene: TRBD1; CDR3 length: 18; CDR3 protein: CASSLGGTGYNWLYGYTF; CDR3 DNA: TGTGCCAGCAGCTTAGGAGGGACAGGGTATAATTGGTTGTATGGCTACACCTTC
J gene: TRBJ2-7; clone size: .; V gene: TRBV9; D gene: TRBD1; CDR3 length: 16; CDR3 protein: CASSTTSGGTDYEQYF; CDR3 DNA: TGTGCCAGCAGCACGACTTCAGGGGGAACAGATTACGAGCAGTACTTC
J gene: TRBJ2-5; clone size: .; V gene: TRBV4-3; D gene: TRBD2; CDR3 length: 17; CDR3 protein: CASSQDPGLAAQETQYF; CDR3 DNA: TGCGCCAGCAGCCAGGATCCGGGACTAGCGGCTCAAGAGACCCAGTACTTC
J gene: TRBJ1-4; clone size: .; V gene: TRBV5-6; D gene: TRBD1; CDR3 length: 16; CDR3 protein: CASSADRGHLNEKLFF; CDR3 DNA: TGTGCCAGCAGCGCTGACAGGGGGCATCTCAATGAAAAACTGTTTTTT
J gene: TRBJ1-4; clone size: .; V gene: TRBV28; D gene: .; CDR3 length: 15; CDR3 protein: CASSLPTRGNEKLFF; CDR3 DNA: TGTGCCAGCAGTTTGCCGACCCGGGGTAATGAAAAACTGTTTTTT
J gene: TRBJ1-3; clone size: .; V gene: TRBV10-2; D gene: .; CDR3 length: 16; CDR3 protein: CASSEYTGPAGNTIYF; CDR3 DNA: TGCGCCAGCAGTGAGTACACAGGTCCGGCTGGAAACACCATATATTTT
J gene: TRBJ1-4; clone size: .; V gene: TRBV4-2; D gene: TRBD1; CDR3 length: 19; CDR3 protein: CASSRGAGQGALGDEKLFF; CDR3 DNA: TGTGCCAGCAGCCGGGGGGCGGGACAGGGGGCCTTGGGTGATGAAAAACTGTTTTTT
J gene: TRBJ2-1; clone size: .; V gene: TRBV30; D gene: TRBD2; CDR3 length: 16; CDR3 protein: CAWRPTSGSPYNEQFF; CDR3 DNA: TGTGCCTGGAGACCTACTAGCGGGAGTCCTTACAATGAGCAGTTCTTC
J gene: TRBJ2-3; clone size: .; V gene: TRBV18; D gene: TRBD1; CDR3 length: 17; CDR3 protein: CASSPLPMGQGADTQYF; CDR3 DNA: TGTGCCAGCTCACCACTGCCCATGGGACAGGGAGCAGATACGCAGTATTTT
J gene: TRBJ2-7; clone size: .; V gene: TRBV27; D gene: .; CDR3 length: 15; CDR3 protein: CASSFGQSSSYEQYF; CDR3 DNA: TGTGCCAGCAGCTTCGGACAGTCAAGCTCCTACGAGCAGTACTTC
J gene: TRBJ2-5; clone size: .; V gene: TRBV15; D gene: .; CDR3 length: 15; CDR3 protein: CATSKPLAGRETQYF; CDR3 DNA: TGTGCCACCAGCAAACCTTTGGCGGGAAGGGAGACCCAGTACTTC
J gene: TRBJ2-5; clone size: .; V gene: TRBV5-1; D gene: .; CDR3 length: 15; CDR3 protein: CASSLPGGRGETQYF; CDR3 DNA: TGCGCCAGCAGCCTCCCCGGGGGCAGGGGGGAGACCCAGTACTTC
J gene: TRBJ2-5; clone size: .; V gene: TRBV11-3; D gene: .; CDR3 length: 14; CDR3 protein: CASSFGGGSETQYF; CDR3 DNA: TGTGCCAGCAGCTTTGGGGGGGGCTCGGAGACCCAGTACTTC
J gene: TRBJ2-7; clone size: .; V gene: TRBV11-2; D gene: TRBD1; CDR3 length: 15; CDR3 protein: CASSRIGGPTYEQYF; CDR3 DNA: TGTGCCAGCAGCCGGATAGGGGGCCCGACCTACGAGCAGTACTTC
J gene: TRBJ2-3; clone size: .; V gene: TRBV5-1; D gene: .; CDR3 length: 14; CDR3 protein: CASSLGTETDTQYF; CDR3 DNA: TGCGCCAGCAGCTTGGGGACAGAAACAGATACGCAGTATTTT
J gene: TRBJ2-7; clone size: .; V gene: TRBV3-1/TRBV3-2; D gene: .; CDR3 length: 12; CDR3 protein: CASSHYSYEQYF; CDR3 DNA: TGTGCCAGCAGCCATTACTCCTACGAGCAGTACTTC
J gene: TRBJ1-3; clone size: .; V gene: TRBV7-2; D gene: .; CDR3 length: 16; CDR3 protein: CASSSLPGGLGNTIYF; CDR3 DNA: TGTGCCAGCAGCTCGCTCCCGGGGGGGCTCGGAAACACCATATATTTT
J gene: TRBJ2-7; clone size: few; V gene: TRBV6-5; D gene: TRBD1; CDR3 length: 15; CDR3 protein: CASSYRGTGGGEQYF; CDR3 DNA: TGTGCCAGCAGTTACAGGGGGACAGGGGGTGGCGAGCAGTACTTC
J gene: TRBJ1-1; clone size: .; V gene: TRBV6-5; D gene: .; CDR3 length: 13; CDR3 protein: CASSYTRDIAAFF; CDR3 DNA: TGTGCCAGCAGTTACACCCGGGACATCGCAGCTTTCTTT
J gene: TRBJ2-3; clone size: .; V gene: TRBV7-2; D gene: TRBD2; CDR3 length: 16; CDR3 protein: CASSLAAGTSTDTQYF; CDR3 DNA: TGTGCCAGCAGCTTAGCAGCGGGGACTAGCACAGATACGCAGTATTTT
J gene: TRBJ2-7; clone size: .; V gene: TRBV28; D gene: TRBD1; CDR3 length: 13; CDR3 protein: CASSARTGREQYF; CDR3 DNA: TGTGCCAGCAGTGCTCGGACAGGGCGAGAGCAGTACTTC